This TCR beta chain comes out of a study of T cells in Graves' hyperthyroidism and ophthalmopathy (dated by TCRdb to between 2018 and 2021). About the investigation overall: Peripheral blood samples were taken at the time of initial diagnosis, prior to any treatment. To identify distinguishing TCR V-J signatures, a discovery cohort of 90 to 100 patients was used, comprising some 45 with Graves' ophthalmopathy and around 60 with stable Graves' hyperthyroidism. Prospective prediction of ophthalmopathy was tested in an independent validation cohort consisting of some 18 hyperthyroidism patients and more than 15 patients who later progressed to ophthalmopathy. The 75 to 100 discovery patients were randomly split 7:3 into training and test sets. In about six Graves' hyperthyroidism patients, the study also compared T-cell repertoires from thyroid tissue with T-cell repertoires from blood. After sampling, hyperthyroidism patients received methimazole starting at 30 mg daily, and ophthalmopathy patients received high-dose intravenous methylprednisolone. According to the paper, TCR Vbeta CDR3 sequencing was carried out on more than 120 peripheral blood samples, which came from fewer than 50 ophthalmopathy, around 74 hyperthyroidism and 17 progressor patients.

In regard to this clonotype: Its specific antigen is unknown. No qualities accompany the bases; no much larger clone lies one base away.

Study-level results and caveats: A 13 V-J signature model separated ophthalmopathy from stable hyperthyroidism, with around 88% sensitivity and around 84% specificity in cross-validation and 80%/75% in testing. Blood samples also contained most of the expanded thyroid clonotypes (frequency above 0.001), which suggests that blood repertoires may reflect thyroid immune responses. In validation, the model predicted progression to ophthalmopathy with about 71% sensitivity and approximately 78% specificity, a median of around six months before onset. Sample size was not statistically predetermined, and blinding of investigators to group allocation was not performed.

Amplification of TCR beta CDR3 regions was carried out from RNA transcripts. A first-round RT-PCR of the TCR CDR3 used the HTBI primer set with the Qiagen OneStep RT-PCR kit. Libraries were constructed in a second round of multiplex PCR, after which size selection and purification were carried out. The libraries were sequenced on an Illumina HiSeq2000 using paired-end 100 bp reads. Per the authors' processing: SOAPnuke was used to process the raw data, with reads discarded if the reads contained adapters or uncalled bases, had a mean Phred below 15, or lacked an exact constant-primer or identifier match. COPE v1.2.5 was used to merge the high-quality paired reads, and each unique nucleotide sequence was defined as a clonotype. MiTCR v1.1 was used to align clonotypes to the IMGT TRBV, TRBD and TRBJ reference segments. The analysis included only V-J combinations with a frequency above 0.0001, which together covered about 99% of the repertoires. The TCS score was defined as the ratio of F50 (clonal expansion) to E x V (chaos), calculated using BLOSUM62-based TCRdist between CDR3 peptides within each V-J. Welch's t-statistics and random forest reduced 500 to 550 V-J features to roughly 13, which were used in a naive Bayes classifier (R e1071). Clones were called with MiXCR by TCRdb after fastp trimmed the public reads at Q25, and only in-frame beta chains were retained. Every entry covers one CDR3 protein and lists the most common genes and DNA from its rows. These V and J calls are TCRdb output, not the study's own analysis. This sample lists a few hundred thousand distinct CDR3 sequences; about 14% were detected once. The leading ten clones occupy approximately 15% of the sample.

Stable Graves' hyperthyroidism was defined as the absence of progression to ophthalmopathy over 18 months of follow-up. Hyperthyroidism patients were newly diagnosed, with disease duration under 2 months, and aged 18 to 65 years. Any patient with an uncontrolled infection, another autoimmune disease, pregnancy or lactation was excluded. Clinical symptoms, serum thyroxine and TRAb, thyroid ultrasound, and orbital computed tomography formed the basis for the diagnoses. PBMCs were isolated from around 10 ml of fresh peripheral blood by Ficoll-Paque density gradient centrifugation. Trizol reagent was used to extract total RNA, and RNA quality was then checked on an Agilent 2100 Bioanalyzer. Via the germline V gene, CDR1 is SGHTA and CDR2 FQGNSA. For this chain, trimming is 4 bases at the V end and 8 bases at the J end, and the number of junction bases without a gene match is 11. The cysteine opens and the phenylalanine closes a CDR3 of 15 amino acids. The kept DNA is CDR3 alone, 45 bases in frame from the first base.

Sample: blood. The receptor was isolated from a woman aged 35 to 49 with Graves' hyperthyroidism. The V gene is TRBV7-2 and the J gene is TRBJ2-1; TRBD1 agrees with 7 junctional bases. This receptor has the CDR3 CASSSGQSVRHEQFF. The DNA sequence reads TGTGCCAGCAGCTCGGGACAGTCGGTGCGCCATGAGCAGTTCTTC.